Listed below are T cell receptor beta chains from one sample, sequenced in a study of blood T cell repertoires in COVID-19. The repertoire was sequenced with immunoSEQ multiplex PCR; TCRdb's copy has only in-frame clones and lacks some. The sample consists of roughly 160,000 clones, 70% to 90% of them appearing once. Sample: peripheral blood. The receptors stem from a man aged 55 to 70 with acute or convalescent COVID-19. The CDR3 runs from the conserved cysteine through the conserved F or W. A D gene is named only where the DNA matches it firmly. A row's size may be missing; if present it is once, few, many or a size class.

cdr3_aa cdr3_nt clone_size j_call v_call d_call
CASSQRGLATTGELFF TGTGCCAGCAGCCAGAGGGGACTAGCTACTACCGGGGAGCTGTTTTTT NA TRBJ2-2 TRBV27 TRBD2
CASSLAGAPPNEQFF TGTGCCAGCAGCCTAGCGGGAGCCCCGCCCAATGAGCAGTTCTTC once TRBJ2-1 TRBV7-3 TRBD2
CASSRRTGAGELFF TGTGCCAGCAGCCGGCGAACAGGGGCCGGGGAGCTGTTTTTT NA TRBJ2-2 TRBV3-1/TRBV3-2 TRBD1
CASSLAWGQSNYGYTF TGTGCCAGCAGCTTAGCTTGGGGACAGAGTAACTATGGCTACACCTTC NA TRBJ1-2 TRBV7-2 TRBD1
CASSFTGGLETQYF TGCGCCAGCAGCTTCACAGGGGGCCTGGAGACCCAGTACTTC NA TRBJ2-5 TRBV5-1 TRBD1
CASTLGQGLLADTQYF TGCGCCAGCACTCTCGGACAGGGACTATTGGCAGATACGCAGTATTTT NA TRBJ2-3 TRBV5-1 NA
CAWSWTSGAPTSQYF TGTGCCTGGAGTTGGACTAGCGGGGCCCCCACGTCGCAGTATTTT once TRBJ2-3 TRBV30 TRBD2
CASSIDPARTQYF TGTGCCAGTAGTATAGACCCCGCCAGGACCCAGTACTTC NA TRBJ2-5 TRBV19 NA
CASSMGQGERNEKLFF TGTGCCAGTAGTATGGGCCAGGGGGAACGTAATGAAAAACTGTTTTTT NA TRBJ1-4 TRBV19 TRBD1
CASSQGGGGNTIYF TGTGCCAGCAGCCAAGGGGGGGGAGGAAACACCATATATTTT NA TRBJ1-3 TRBV28 NA
CAWGLAGPSGANVLTF TGTGCCTGGGGACTAGCGGGCCCCTCTGGGGCCAACGTCCTGACTTTC NA TRBJ2-6 TRBV30 TRBD2
CASSPWTESNYGYTF TGTGCCAGCAGCCCTTGGACAGAGTCAAACTATGGCTACACCTTC NA TRBJ1-2 TRBV14 NA
CASSLWDSRSEQFF TGTGCCAGCAGTCTCTGGGACTCAAGATCCGAGCAGTTCTTC NA TRBJ2-1 TRBV27 NA
CSVSPGGETQYF TGCAGCGTGTCCCCGGGGGGAGAGACCCAGTACTTC NA TRBJ2-5 TRBV29-1 TRBD2
CASSRTGYYTEAFF TGTGCCAGCAGTCGAACAGGGTACTACACTGAAGCTTTCTTT NA TRBJ1-1 TRBV28 NA
CASSLETGPGVNNEQFF TGTGCCAGCAGCTTAGAAACGGGGCCAGGGGTAAACAATGAGCAGTTCTTC NA TRBJ2-1 TRBV11-2 NA
CASSLGWTSTDTQYF TGTGCCAGCAGTTTGGGGTGGACATCTACAGATACGCAGTATTTT NA TRBJ2-3 TRBV27 NA
CASSQGQAAAGYTF TGTGCCAGCAGCCAAGGACAGGCCGCGGCGGGCTACACCTTC NA TRBJ1-2 TRBV4-2 NA
CASSQGAGTGRTGELFF TGTGCCAGCAGCCAGGGCGCCGGGACAGGGAGGACCGGGGAGCTGTTTTTT NA TRBJ2-2 TRBV4-2 TRBD1
CAWSIGTSGNNEQFF TGTGCCTGGAGTATCGGGACTAGCGGTAACAATGAGCAGTTCTTC once TRBJ2-1 TRBV30 TRBD2
CASSPELDTGELFF TGTGCCAGCTCACCGGAGCTAGACACCGGGGAGCTGTTTTTT once TRBJ2-2 TRBV18 NA
CASSSAFLGLSSYEQYF TGTGCCAGCAGCTCAGCGTTTTTGGGACTGAGCTCCTACGAGCAGTACTTC NA TRBJ2-7 TRBV11-2 NA
CASSLGRIDTQYF TGTGCCAGCAGTTTAGGGAGAATAGATACGCAGTATTTT NA TRBJ2-3 TRBV28 NA
CASSVEGDFYNEQFF TGTGCCAGCAGCGTTGAAGGGGACTTTTACAATGAGCAGTTCTTC NA TRBJ2-1 TRBV9 NA
CASSPEGGLYGYTF TGCGCCAGCAGCCCGGAGGGGGGGCTTTATGGCTACACCTTC NA TRBJ1-2 TRBV5-1 NA
CSASIGVETQYF TGCAGTGCTAGTATCGGGGTTGAGACCCAGTACTTC once TRBJ2-5 TRBV20-1 NA
CASSQPGTSGSVSGELFF TGTGCCAGCAGCCAACCCGGGACTAGCGGGAGCGTAAGCGGGGAGCTGTTTTTT NA TRBJ2-2 TRBV3-1/TRBV3-2 TRBD2
CASSLEASGIQYF TGTGCCAGCAGCTTAGAGGCTAGCGGAATTCAGTACTTC NA TRBJ2-4 TRBV7-2 TRBD2
CASSRRGLAGGGANVLTF TGTGCCAGCAGCCGAAGGGGACTAGCGGGAGGTGGGGCCAACGTCCTGACTTTC NA TRBJ2-6 TRBV7-3 TRBD2
CASSLGSGITSQETQYF TGTGCCAGCAGCTTAGGTAGCGGGATCACGAGCCAAGAGACCCAGTACTTC NA TRBJ2-5 TRBV7-3 TRBD2
CATSRIGGQGGTYEQYF TGTGCCACCAGCAGGATTGGTGGGCAGGGGGGAACCTACGAGCAGTACTTC NA TRBJ2-7 TRBV15 NA
CASEGLAGNNEQFF TGTGCCAGCGAAGGCCTAGCGGGTAACAATGAGCAGTTCTTC NA TRBJ2-1 TRBV2 TRBD2
CASSPPPQGWDNEQFF TGTGCCAGCTCACCACCGCCCCAGGGTTGGGACAATGAGCAGTTCTTC NA TRBJ2-1 TRBV18 NA
CASSAGSGTDTQYF TGTGCCAGCAGCGCCGGTAGCGGAACAGATACGCAGTATTTT NA TRBJ2-3 TRBV9 NA
CASSARPIRGSYEQYF TGTGCCAGCAGCGCCCGGCCTATCCGAGGCTCCTACGAGCAGTACTTC NA TRBJ2-7 TRBV7-6 NA
CAISGGGRSEAFF TGTGCCATCAGTGGTGGGGGGAGGAGTGAAGCTTTCTTT NA TRBJ1-1 TRBV10-3 NA
CAANRVGTDTQYF TGTGCCGCCAACAGGGTTGGCACAGATACGCAGTATTTT once TRBJ2-3 TRBV6-5 NA
CASSLGTSDSSTQYF TGTGCCAGCAGCTTGGGGACTAGCGACTCTTCGACCCAGTACTTC NA TRBJ2-5 TRBV5-4 TRBD2
CATGGLAETQYF TGTGCCACCGGGGGACTAGCGGAGACCCAGTACTTC NA TRBJ2-5 TRBV24-1 TRBD2
CASSLQGGGTGELFF TGCGCCAGCAGCTTACAGGGGGGAGGCACCGGGGAGCTGTTTTTT NA TRBJ2-2 TRBV5-1 TRBD1
CASSQGLAGGNSYEQYF TGTGCCAGCAGCCAGGGACTAGCGGGAGGTAACTCCTACGAGCAGTACTTC NA TRBJ2-7 TRBV4-2 TRBD2
CAISRRGSSYNEQFF TGTGCCATCAGTAGGCGGGGTAGCTCCTACAATGAGCAGTTCTTC NA TRBJ2-1 TRBV10-3 NA
CASSAEFLGSEQFF TGTGCCAGCAGCGCCGAATTTCTAGGAAGTGAGCAGTTCTTC NA TRBJ2-1 TRBV11-3 NA
CASSRGDSSNYGYTF TGTGCCAGCAGCCGGGGGGACAGCTCTAACTATGGCTACACCTTC few TRBJ1-2 TRBV3-1/TRBV3-2 TRBD1
CASSLGGRPWEQYF TGTGCCAGCAGCTTAGGTGGCAGGCCCTGGGAGCAGTACTTC NA TRBJ2-7 TRBV7-9 NA
CASRRTGEVLVGQFF TGCGCCAGCCGTCGGACAGGGGAAGTTTTAGTCGGGCAGTTCTTC NA TRBJ2-1 TRBV5-1 TRBD1